The clone carrying this T cell receptor beta chain was counted a few times. This sample stems from a study of immune reconstitution after stem cell transplant in scleroderma. This CDR3 contains 12 residues. Trimming stripped 0 bases from V and 3 bases from J, with 4 bases between. TCRdb recomputed calls from the RT-PCR reads with MiXCR, one row per CDR3 protein. The sample carries approximately 3,000 distinct CDR3 sequences, around 8.5% recorded once. V usage is TRBV5-7 and J usage is TRBJ2-7; D remains ambiguous. TRBV5-7 is an ORF for which the function is uncertain. This sample was obtained before or after autologous hematopoietic stem cell transplantation (not recorded which). The sequence derives from a female donor with systemic sclerosis. DNA for the CDR3: TGTGCCAGCAGCTTGGGAGGCTACGAGCAGTACTTC. It specifies CASSLGGYEQYF.